The 27 T cell receptor beta chains listed next were all sequenced from one sample in a study of blood T cell repertoires in COVID-19 (dated by TCRdb to 2020 to 2022). Libraries came from the immunoSEQ multiplex PCR assay. TCRdb retrieved this table from immuneACCESS and kept in-frame rearrangements only. Not all clones are present; in checked studies, unresolved V genes account for under half, and no reason is known for the remainder. Counted in this sample were about 480,000 clones; around 85% of them appeared once. Clones ranked in the top ten supply under 9.5% of the sample. Sequencing was done on a sample of PBMCs or T cells enriched from blood (not recorded which). The receptors here all came from a woman aged 60-75 years who had recovered from COVID-19.

The chain is built from TRBV5-5 and TRBJ2-7; D might be TRBD2 (5 bases). The CDR3 sequence is 13 residues long. The V gene lost 0 bases and the J gene lost 4 bases, with 8 bases spanning the gap. The germline gives CDR1 SGHKS, CDR2 YYEKEE (reference sequence). The CDR3 nucleotides are TGTGCCAGCAGCTTGGCCCGAGGGTACGAGCAGTACGTC. It encodes CASSLARGYEQYV.

The chain carries TRBV9 and TRBJ2-3; TRBD1 aligns across 11 bases. This CDR3 spans 15 amino acids. Germline V gene data show CDR1 as SGDLS and CDR2 as YYNGEE. After removal of 2 bases from V and 8 bases from J, the junction contained 7 bases not matched to a gene. CDR3 DNA sequence: TGTGCCAGCAGCGTCGGACAGGGGGCGGACAGTACGCAGTATTTT. Its protein product is CASSVGQGADSTQYF.

CDR3 protein: CASSPGGGLNYEQYV. CDR3 nucleotides: TGTGCCAGCTCCCCCGGGGGAGGGCTCAACTACGAGCAGTACGTC. The genes are TRBV18 and TRBJ2-7; 7 bases align to TRBD2. Germline CDR1 reads KGHSH; CDR2 reads LQKENI. V lost 6 bases to trimming and J lost 3 bases; unmatched junction nucleotides: 11. The CDR3 covers 15 residues.

This clone has more than one count but fewer than ten. The chain is built from TRBV10-1 and TRBJ2-3, with 8 bases lining up with TRBD2. The CDR3 is 18 residues long. Looked up from germline, CDR1 is WNHNN and CDR2 is SYGVQD (reference sequence). The V gene end was trimmed by 0 bases and the J gene end by 6 bases; junction bases not matched to a gene: 14. The CDR3 DNA reads TGCGCCAGCAGTGAGTCCCCGACTGGCGGGGGGAAGATGGATACGCAGTATTTT. This sequence encodes CASSESPTGGGKMDTQYF.

This chain joins TRBV6-5 and TRBJ2-1; TRBD1 matches at 7 bases. V was clipped by 6 bases and J by 10 bases; unmatched bases: 12. The CDR3 length is 14 residues. Germline V CDR1 and CDR2: MNHEY, SVGAGI. CDR3 protein: CASSPGDSWREQFF. CDR3 coding DNA: TGTGCCAGCAGCCCCGGGGACAGCTGGAGGGAGCAGTTCTTC.

The rearrangement uses TRBV29-1 and TRBJ1-4; D gene uncertain. Germline CDR1 SQVTM, CDR2 ANQGSEA. V was pared by 6 bases and J by 5 bases, with 16 bases between. The CDR3 length is 14 residues. The CDR3 DNA sequence: TGCAGCGTGACCTCAGGCTTCTCCAATGAAAAACTGTTTTTT. Encoded protein: CSVTSGFSNEKLFF. Full variable domain (remainder filled in from reference TRBV29-1 and TRBJ1-4): SAVISQKPSRDICQRGTSLTIQCQVDSQVTMMFWYRQQPGQSLTLIATANQGSEATYESGFVIDKFPISRPNLTFSTLTVSNMSPEDSSIYLCSVTSGFSNEKLFFGSGTQLSVL.

The V and J genes are TRBV10-3 and TRBJ1-5, with a possible D match to TRBD1 (6 bases). Germline CDR1 ENHRY, CDR2 SYGVKD. Trimming took 4 bases from V and 6 from J, leaving 10 bases between them. The CDR3 is made up of 13 amino acids. The CDR3 nucleotides are TGTGCCATCAGTGTTGAAGGGGGTCAGCCCCAGCATTTT. Translated, it gives CAISVEGGQPQHF.

The chain couples TRBV6-5 to TRBJ1-5, with a possible D match to TRBD1 (6 bases). The V gene's germline CDR1 is MNHEY and CDR2 SVGAGI. The CDR3 consists of 13 residues. V was pared by 6 bases and J by 14 bases, with 20 bases between. CDR3 amino acids: CASSDSGTSLEHF. CDR3 in DNA: TGTGCCAGCAGCGACTCCGGGACAAGCCTCGAGCATTTT.

The chain recombines TRBV10-3 with TRBJ2-2, with D maybe TRBD1 (5 bases). V gave up 4 bases and J gave up 5 bases, with 17 bases separating them. CDR3 size: 16 residues. The germline gives CDR1 ENHRY, CDR2 SYGVKD. The CDR3 sequence: CAISGLQGSWTGELFF. DNA for the CDR3: TGTGCCATCAGTGGACTTCAGGGTTCCTGGACCGGGGAGCTGTTTTTT.

This chain joins TRBV19 and TRBJ1-1; D not resolved. There are 14 residues in the CDR3. CDR1 is LNHDA and CDR2 is SQIVND in the germline V gene (reference sequence). Trimming took off 4 bases at V and 1 base at J, with 10 bases between the two ends. Here the CDR3 reads CASSNLGGNTEAFF. CDR3 DNA sequence: TGTGCCAGTAGTAATCTGGGAGGGAACACTGAAGCTTTCTTT. The variable domain in full, completed from reference TRBV19 and TRBJ1-1, reads DGGITQSPKYLFRKEGQNVTLSCEQNLNHDAMYWYRQDPGQGLRLIYYSQIVNDFQKGDIAEGYSVSREKKESFPLTVTSAQKNPTAFYLCASSNLGGNTEAFFGQGTRLTVV.

The V call is TRBV5-6, the J call TRBJ1-6; TRBD1 is a possible D gene (6 bases). Trimming removed 4 bases at V and 6 bases at J, with 17 bases between. There are 16 residues in the CDR3. Germline values: CDR1 SGHDT, CDR2 YYEEEE. The CDR3: CASSPKIGQPNSPLHF. The CDR3 DNA reads TGTGCCAGCAGCCCTAAGATCGGACAGCCTAATTCACCCCTCCACTTT.

The chain has TRBV5-1 and TRBJ1-1; 7 bases map to TRBD1. The CDR3 runs 14 residues. CDR1 and CDR2 from the germline V gene are SGHRS and YFSETQ. V gave up 5 bases and J gave up 0 bases; unmatched junction bases: 4. The CDR3 here is CASSRQGVNTEAFF. CDR3 in DNA: TGCGCCAGCAGTCGACAGGGCGTGAACACTGAAGCTTTCTTT.

The rearrangement links TRBV3-1 (or the pseudogene TRBV3-2) to TRBJ1-6, with 8 bases aligning to TRBD1. The CDR3 is made up of 14 amino acids. V lost 4 bases and J lost 9; bases outside the gene matches: 5. Germline CDR1 is LGHDT and CDR2 is YNNKEL (reference sequence). The CDR3: CASSRGQGGSPLHF. The CDR3 nucleotides are TGTGCCAGCAGCCGAGGACAGGGCGGTTCACCCCTCCACTTT.

V gene TRBV10-3 combines with J gene TRBJ1-1; TRBD1 matches at 8 bases. CDR1 and CDR2 from the germline V gene are ENHRY and SYGVKD. V lost 6 bases to trimming and J lost 4 bases; unmatched junction nucleotides: 7. CDR3 length: 14 residues. The CDR3 nucleotides read TGTGCCATCAGCTTTTTCCAGGGGGCCACTGAAGCTTTCTTT. Protein sequence: CAISFFQGATEAFF.

V and J are TRBV4-1 and TRBJ1-2, with 8 bases aligning to TRBD1. V lost 2 bases, J lost 8 bases, and 13 bases stayed unmatched. Germline V lookup: CDR1 MGHRA, CDR2 YSYEKL. This CDR3 has 16 amino acids. The CDR3 bases are TGCGCCAGCAGCCAATCAAAACTGGACAGGGTTGAAGGCTACACCTTC. Translated: CASSQSKLDRVEGYTF.

The genes are TRBV6-5 and TRBJ1-2, with TRBD1 matching over 10 bases. V shed 2 bases and J 4 bases; nucleotides not matched to a gene: 4. The CDR3 covers 15 residues. Germline V gene lookup returns CDR1 MNHEY and CDR2 SVGAGI. In DNA form, the CDR3 reads TGTGCCAGCAGTTACAGGGACAGGGGTGTCTATGGCTACACCTTC. This codes for CASSYRDRGVYGYTF.

In its sample, this clone was seen a few times. This chain links TRBV2 with TRBJ2-5; TRBD1 might be the D (5 bases). Germline V gene lookup returns CDR1 SNHLY and CDR2 FYNNEI. V shed 4 bases and J shed 2 bases, with 8 bases lying between them. The CDR3 length is 13 residues. The CDR3 DNA follows: TGTGCCAGCAGTGGCAGGGTACAAGAGACCCAGTACTTC. It is translated as CASSGRVQETQYF.

The V and J genes are TRBV4-1 and TRBJ1-4, with 8 bases matching TRBD1. J gave up 2 bases and V 4 bases, and 9 bases lay outside the gene matches. CDR1 MGHRA and CDR2 YSYEKL come from the germline V gene. The CDR3 loop spans 17 amino acids. Here the CDR3 DNA reads TGCGCCAGCAGCCCCCCAACTCGGACAGGGACTAATGAAAAACTGTTTTTT. The encoded protein is CASSPPTRTGTNEKLFF.

This chain links TRBV25-1 with TRBJ2-2; D is undetermined. Germline V gene lookup returns CDR1 MGHDK and CDR2 SYGVNS. V dropped 7 bases and J dropped 6 bases, with 6 bases sitting between them. The CDR3 totals 11 residues. The CDR3 DNA reads as TGTGCCAGCACCAGTTCCGGGGAGCTGTTTTTT. Encoded protein: CASTSSGELFF.

The J gene is TRBJ1-5, the V gene TRBV2; tentative D call: TRBD1 (5 bases). Between the trimmed V and J ends, which lost 3 bases and 6 bases, there was a span of 15 bases. The CDR3 runs 15 residues. Germline values: CDR1 SNHLY, CDR2 FYNNEI. The CDR3 here is CASSEGRQGAQPQHF. CDR3 in DNA: TGTGCCAGCAGTGAGGGAAGGCAGGGTGCTCAGCCCCAGCATTTT.

This clone was counted between two and nine times. The gene calls are TRBV9 and TRBJ1-4, with TRBD1 matching 9 bases. The CDR3 is 16 amino acids. Germline V gives CDR1 SGDLS, CDR2 YYNGEE. The V and J ends lost 4 bases and 2 bases, in that order; junction bases with no gene match: 6. CDR3 region: CASSLETGGTNEKLFF. For the CDR3, the DNA is TGTGCCAGCAGCCTAGAAACAGGGGGCACTAATGAAAAACTGTTTTTT.

The chain is built from TRBV18 and TRBJ2-5, with D possibly being TRBD1 (6 bases). The CDR3 runs to 13 residues. Trimming took 3 bases from V and 4 from J, leaving 9 bases between them. Germline V CDR1 and CDR2: KGHSH, LQKENI. Written as DNA, the CDR3 is TGTGCCAGCTCACCCGGACAGAGAGAGACCCAGTACTTC. As protein: CASSPGQRETQYF.

V and J are TRBV5-1 and TRBJ2-1; 9 bases agree with TRBD1. The V gene end was trimmed by 4 bases and the J gene end by 5 bases; junction bases not matched to a gene: 4. CDR3 length: 14 residues. CDR1 and CDR2 (germline): SGHRS, YFSETQ. The CDR3 loop reads CASSGGQGNNEQFF. DNA for the CDR3: TGCGCCAGCAGCGGAGGACAGGGGAACAATGAGCAGTTCTTC.

V is TRBV6-5 and J is TRBJ2-7; 10 bases align to TRBD2. CDR3 length: 15 residues. Germline values: CDR1 MNHEY, CDR2 SVGAGI. With V trimmed by 6 bases and J by 3 bases, 8 bases remained unmatched. CDR3 loop: CASSELAGANYEQYV. CDR3 nucleotide sequence: TGTGCCAGCAGCGAGCTAGCGGGGGCCAACTACGAGCAGTACGTC.

The V and J genes are TRBV15 and TRBJ1-2; unclear D gene. V lost 2 bases to trimming and J lost 4 bases, with 14 bases between them. The germline V gene encodes CDR1 LNHNV and CDR2 YYDKDF (reference sequence). The CDR3 covers 15 residues. This CDR3 reads CATSRYQENSYGYTF. The CDR3 DNA is TGTGCCACCAGCAGATACCAGGAAAATAGCTATGGCTACACCTTC. Full variable domain (rest looked up from reference TRBV15 and TRBJ1-2): DAMVIQNPRYQVTQFGKPVTLSCSQTLNHNVMYWYQQKSSQAPKLLFHYYDKDFNNEADTPDNFQSRRPNTSFCFLDIRSPGLGDTAMYLCATSRYQENSYGYTFGSGTRLTVV.

The rearrangement uses TRBV2 and TRBJ2-5; 12 nucleotides agree with TRBD2. Germline V gene data show CDR1 as SNHLY and CDR2 as FYNNEI. The CDR3 extends over 17 amino acids. Germline trimming cut 10 bases from V and 5 bases from J; bases unmatched to any gene: 17. CDR3 region: CATLQGATSGGSETQYF. The CDR3 DNA follows: TGTGCCACTCTACAGGGGGCAACTAGCGGGGGGAGTGAGACCCAGTACTTC.

The chain recombines TRBV27 with TRBJ1-2; D ambiguous. V dropped 2 bases and J dropped 0 bases, with 10 bases sitting between them. This CDR3 comprises 15 residues. Germline-derived CDR1 and CDR2 are MNHEY and SMNVEV (reference sequence). CDR3 sequence: CASSLKADSNYGYTF. The CDR3 region has the DNA TGTGCCAGCAGTTTAAAGGCGGACTCTAACTATGGCTACACCTTC.